These 22 T cell receptor beta chains were all obtained from the same sample, sequenced in a study. TCRdb used MiXCR to reprocess the 5' RACE reads, holding one entry per CDR3 protein. The data contain some 8,000 distinct CDR3 sequences, 52% of them singletons. Input material: memory CD4+ T cells sorted from a lymph node. Stated subset: memory CD4+ T cells, CD4+CD45RO+CD25-. These receptors all come from a female donor with breast cancer.

The J gene is TRBJ1-2, the V gene TRBV6-2 or TRBV6-3, with a weak D call TRBD1 (5 bases). V was clipped by 4 bases and J by 4 bases, with 13 bases between them. Germline loops: CDR1 MNHEY, CDR2 SVGEGT. The CDR3 totals 14 residues. The chain's CDR3 is CASSLVDTGYGYTF. As DNA, the CDR3 is TGTGCCAGCAGTTTGGTGGACACGGGCTATGGCTACACCTTC.

The count of this clonotype is one. The chain recombines TRBV24-1 with TRBJ2-3; D is unclear. This CDR3 spans 16 amino acids. The V and J ends lost 4 bases and 6 bases respectively, with 19 bases between them. The V gene's germline CDR1 is KGHDR and CDR2 SFDVKD. CDR3 in amino acids: CATSDTGPRVGDTQYF. The CDR3 bases are TGTGCCACCAGTGACACCGGGCCCCGCGTTGGGGATACGCAGTATTTT.

The chain recombines TRBV7-9 with TRBJ2-3, with 11 bases aligning to TRBD2. Germline V gene sequence: CDR1 SEHNR, CDR2 FQNEAQ (reference sequence). The CDR3 has 15 residues. Trimming cost V 5 bases and J 0 bases; bases outside gene matches: 1. The CDR3 DNA is TGTGCCAGCAGCCGGACTAGCGGGAGCACAGATACGCAGTATTTT. Its protein product is CASSRTSGSTDTQYF.

The chain has TRBV6-5 and TRBJ2-1, with D perhaps TRBD1 or TRBD2 (5 bases each). Trimming removed 6 bases at V and 0 bases at J, with 15 bases between. The CDR3 runs 16 residues. Germline loops: CDR1 MNHEY, CDR2 SVGAGI. CDR3 DNA: TGTGCCAGCAGGGGGACCCAGACTGTCTCCTACAATGAGCAGTTCTTC. Its protein product is CASRGTQTVSYNEQFF.

This chain links TRBV7-3 with TRBJ2-1; D is unclear. The length of the CDR3 is 15 residues. Trimming removed 1 base at V and 5 bases at J, with 12 bases between. In germline, CDR1 is SGHTA, CDR2 FQGTGA. In nucleotides, the CDR3 is TGTGCCAGCAGCTTAAACCCCCCCCGGAACAATGAGCAGTTCTTC. It encodes CASSLNPPRNNEQFF.

The rearrangement joins TRBV12-3 or TRBV12-4 to TRBJ1-1; D is ambiguous. CDR3 length: 14 amino acids. The V and J ends lost 3 bases and 1 base respectively, with 9 bases between them. The CDR3 reads CASSFIDRNTEAFF. CDR3 nucleotide sequence: TGTGCCAGCAGTTTTATCGACCGGAACACTGAAGCTTTCTTT.

This clonotype has only a few counts. The V call is TRBV6-5, the J call TRBJ2-1, with D possibly matching TRBD1 (5 bases). Germline CDR1 reads MNHEY; CDR2 reads SVGAGI. V gave up 8 bases and J gave up 6 bases, with 20 bases separating them. The length of the CDR3 is 15 residues. The CDR3 coding sequence is TGTGCCAGCCCCCATTTTGACAGCAAGGGCAATGAGCAGTTCTTC. Encoded protein: CASPHFDSKGNEQFF.

J is TRBJ1-1 and V is TRBV7-2; D call uncertain. The V gene lost 1 base and the J gene lost 7 bases, with 10 bases spanning the gap. Germline V gene data show CDR1 as SGHTA and CDR2 as FQGNSA. This CDR3 region has 13 residues. CDR3 nucleotide sequence: TGTGCCAGCAGCTTAGTATGGCAGGATGAAGCTTTCTTT. It is translated as CASSLVWQDEAFF.

The rearrangement uses TRBV20-1 and TRBJ2-1; D is ambiguous. V dropped 1 base and J dropped 9 bases, with 13 bases sitting between them. The germline V gene encodes CDR1 DFQATT and CDR2 SNEGSKA (reference sequence). This CDR3 has 13 residues. CDR3 region: CSARAKRLGEQFF. CDR3 nucleotide sequence: TGCAGTGCTAGAGCCAAGCGCCTCGGTGAGCAGTTCTTC.

This clonotype was seen more than once but under ten times. V gene TRBV5-1 combines with J gene TRBJ1-2; unclear D gene. V lost 3 bases and J lost 0, with 9 bases in between. The length of the CDR3 is 14 residues. CDR1 is SGHRS and CDR2 is YFSETQ in the germline V gene. The CDR3 loop is CASSYQRSNYGYTF. In DNA form, the CDR3 reads TGCGCCAGCAGCTACCAACGGTCTAACTATGGCTACACCTTC.

The table lists this clonotype with a few counts. This chain uses TRBV20-1 with TRBJ2-5; D is tentatively TRBD1 or TRBD2 (5 bases each). V gave up 0 bases and J gave up 5 bases, with 13 bases separating them. The CDR3 extends over 14 amino acids. Per the germline V gene, CDR1 is DFQATT and CDR2 is SNEGSKA (reference sequence). The DNA for the CDR3 is TGCAGTGCTAGAGATTTCTCGGGGCAGGAGACCCAGTACTTC. Residues: CSARDFSGQETQYF.

This clonotype was seen a single time. The V call is TRBV5-1, the J call TRBJ2-5; a weak D match, TRBD1 (5 bases). The CDR3 length is 15 residues. CDR1 is SGHRS, CDR2 YFSETQ, per germline. V was shortened by 3 bases and J by 2 bases, with 14 bases between the two germline ends. Written as DNA, the CDR3 is TGCGCCAGCAGCTCGTCCATGGGGCGGCAAGAGACCCAGTACTTC. Translating gives CASSSSMGRQETQYF.

The rearrangement uses TRBV7-2 and TRBJ1-5, with D possibly being TRBD1 (6 bases). The CDR3 totals 13 residues. V lost 5 bases to trimming and J lost 4 bases, with 9 bases between them. The germline CDR1 and CDR2 sequences are SGHTA and FQGNSA. Here the CDR3 reads CASSVRGNQPQHF. The CDR3 DNA reads TGTGCCAGCAGCGTCAGGGGAAATCAGCCCCAGCATTTT.

V usage is TRBV14 and J usage is TRBJ2-4; D not resolved. The germline V gene encodes CDR1 SGHDN and CDR2 FVKESK. The CDR3 length is 15 residues. The V end lost 4 bases, the J end lost 0 bases, and 10 bases lay between the germline ends. The CDR3 sequence is CASSRDNLAKNIQYF. CDR3 coding DNA: TGTGCCAGCAGCCGAGACAACCTAGCCAAAAACATTCAGTACTTC.

The chain couples TRBV7-2 to TRBJ2-5; tentatively, D is TRBD2 (7 bases). V was shortened by 3 bases and J by 5 bases, with 13 bases between the two germline ends. This CDR3 has 14 amino acids. Germline-derived CDR1 and CDR2 are SGHTA and FQGNSA. Written as DNA, the CDR3 is TGTGCCAGCAGCTTGTTACAGGGAGGGGAGACCCAGTACTTC. Translated: CASSLLQGGETQYF. Full variable domain (outside the CDR3, taken from reference TRBV7-2 and TRBJ2-5): GAGVSQSPSNKVTEKGKDVELRCDPISGHTALYWYRQSLGQGLEFLIYFQGNSAPDKSGLPSDRFSAERTGGSVSTLTIQRTQQEDSAVYLCASSLLQGGETQYFGPGTRLLVL.

The genes are TRBV12-3 or TRBV12-4 and TRBJ2-1; a weak D match, TRBD1 (6 bases). V was trimmed by 5 bases and J by 5 bases, leaving 19 bases between them. The length of the CDR3 is 16 residues. The CDR3 sequence is CASSEVRGSENNEQFF. For the CDR3, the DNA is TGTGCCAGCAGTGAGGTCAGGGGCAGTGAAAACAATGAGCAGTTCTTC.

The chain recombines TRBV3-1 with TRBJ2-5; possible D gene TRBD1, 6 bases. V was pared by 0 bases and J by 2 bases, with 10 bases between. This CDR3 has 15 amino acids. Germline loops: CDR1 LGHDT, CDR2 YNNKEL (reference sequence). In nucleotides, the CDR3 is TGTGCCAGCAGCCAAGAAAGGACAGCTCAAGAGACCCAGTACTTC. This codes for CASSQERTAQETQYF.

The chain joins TRBV7-8 to TRBJ1-1; D unresolved. Trimming stripped 4 bases from V and 2 bases from J, with 11 bases between. CDR1 and CDR2 (germline): SGHVS, FQNEAQ. This CDR3 spans 14 amino acids. The CDR3: CASSWRKLNTEAFF. CDR3 DNA sequence: TGTGCCAGCAGCTGGAGGAAATTAAACACTGAAGCTTTCTTT.

By sample fraction, this clonotype is medium-sized. The chain combines TRBV12-3 or TRBV12-4 with TRBJ2-7; D ambiguous. This CDR3 spans 9 amino acids. With 5 bases removed from V and 6 bases from J, the gap between germline ends came to 2 bases. In DNA, the CDR3 is TGTGCCAGCAGTCCCGAGCAGTACTTC. Translation: CASSPEQYF.

The V and J genes are TRBV6-1 and TRBJ2-7, with a weak D call TRBD2 (5 bases). V lost 3 bases and J 1 base, leaving 10 bases between the germline ends. This CDR3 has 14 amino acids. From germline, CDR1 is MNHNS and CDR2 SASEGT. CDR3 sequence: CASSEPGKSYEQYF. CDR3 nucleotide sequence: TGTGCCAGCAGTGAGCCCGGGAAATCCTACGAGCAGTACTTC.

The chain employs TRBV5-1 and TRBJ2-7; 10 bases are a match to TRBD2. CDR3 length equals 14 residues. Looked up from germline, CDR1 is SGHRS and CDR2 is YFSETQ. The ends lost 5 bases at V and 2 bases at J; junction bases unmatched: 4. In DNA form, the CDR3 reads TGCGCCAGCAGAAGGACTAGCGGCACCTACGAGCAGTACTTC. Its translation: CASRRTSGTYEQYF.

For this clonotype: As the CDR3 is not closed by the conserved phenylalanine or tryptophan, this likely results from a read error. The rearrangement uses TRBV5-1 and TRBJ1-1; D remains unclear. Germline-derived CDR1 and CDR2 are SGHRS and YFSETQ. CDR3 length: 13 residues. The V gene lost 7 bases and the J gene lost 10 bases, with 20 bases spanning the gap. For the CDR3, the DNA is TGCGCCAGCGCCAAGGAGGGTGGGGTGGGAGCTTTCTTA. Residues: CASAKEGGVGAFL.